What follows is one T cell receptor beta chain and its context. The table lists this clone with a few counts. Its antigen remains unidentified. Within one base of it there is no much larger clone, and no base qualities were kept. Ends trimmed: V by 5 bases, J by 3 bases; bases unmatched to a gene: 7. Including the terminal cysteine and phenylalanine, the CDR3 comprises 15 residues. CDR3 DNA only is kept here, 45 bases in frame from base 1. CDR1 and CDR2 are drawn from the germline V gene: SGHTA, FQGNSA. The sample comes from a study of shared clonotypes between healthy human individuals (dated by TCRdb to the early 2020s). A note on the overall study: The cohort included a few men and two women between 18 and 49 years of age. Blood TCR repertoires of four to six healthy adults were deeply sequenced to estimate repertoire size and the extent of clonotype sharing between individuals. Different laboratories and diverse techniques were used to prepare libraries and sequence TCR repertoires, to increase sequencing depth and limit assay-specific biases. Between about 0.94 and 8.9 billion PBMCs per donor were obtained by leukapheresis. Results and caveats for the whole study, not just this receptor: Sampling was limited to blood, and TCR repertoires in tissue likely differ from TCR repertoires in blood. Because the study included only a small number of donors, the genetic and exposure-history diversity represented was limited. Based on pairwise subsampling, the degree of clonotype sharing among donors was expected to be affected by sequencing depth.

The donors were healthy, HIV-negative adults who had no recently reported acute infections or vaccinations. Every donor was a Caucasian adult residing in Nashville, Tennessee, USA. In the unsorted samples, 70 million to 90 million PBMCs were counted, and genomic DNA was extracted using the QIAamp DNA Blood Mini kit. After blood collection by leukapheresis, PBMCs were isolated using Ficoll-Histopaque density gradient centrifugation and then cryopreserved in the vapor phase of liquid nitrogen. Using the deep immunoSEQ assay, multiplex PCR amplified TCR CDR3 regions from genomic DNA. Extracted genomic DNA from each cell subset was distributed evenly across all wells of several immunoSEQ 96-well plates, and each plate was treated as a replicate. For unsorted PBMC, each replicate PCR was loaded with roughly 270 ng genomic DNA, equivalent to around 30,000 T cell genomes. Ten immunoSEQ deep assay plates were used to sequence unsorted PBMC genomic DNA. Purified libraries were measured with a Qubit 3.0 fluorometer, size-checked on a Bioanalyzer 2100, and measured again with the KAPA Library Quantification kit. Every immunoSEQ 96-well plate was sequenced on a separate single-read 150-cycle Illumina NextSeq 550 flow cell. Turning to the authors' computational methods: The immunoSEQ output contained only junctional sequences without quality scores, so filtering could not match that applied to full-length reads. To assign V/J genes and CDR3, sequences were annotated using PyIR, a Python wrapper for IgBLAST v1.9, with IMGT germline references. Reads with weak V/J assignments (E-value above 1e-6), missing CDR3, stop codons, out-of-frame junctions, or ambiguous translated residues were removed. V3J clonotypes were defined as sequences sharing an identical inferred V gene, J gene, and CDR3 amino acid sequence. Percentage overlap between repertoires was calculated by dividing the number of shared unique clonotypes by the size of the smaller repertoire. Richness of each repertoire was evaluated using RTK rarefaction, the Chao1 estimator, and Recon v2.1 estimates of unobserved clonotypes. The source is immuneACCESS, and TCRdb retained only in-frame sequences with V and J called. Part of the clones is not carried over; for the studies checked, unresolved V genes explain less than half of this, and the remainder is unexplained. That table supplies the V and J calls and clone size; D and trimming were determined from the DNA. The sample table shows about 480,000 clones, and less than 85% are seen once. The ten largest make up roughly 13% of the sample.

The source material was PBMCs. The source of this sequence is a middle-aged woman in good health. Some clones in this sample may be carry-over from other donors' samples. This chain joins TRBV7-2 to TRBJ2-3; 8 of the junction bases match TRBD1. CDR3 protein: CASSGQGVVTDTQYF. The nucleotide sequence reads TGTGCCAGCAGCGGACAGGGAGTGGTGACAGATACGCAGTATTTT.